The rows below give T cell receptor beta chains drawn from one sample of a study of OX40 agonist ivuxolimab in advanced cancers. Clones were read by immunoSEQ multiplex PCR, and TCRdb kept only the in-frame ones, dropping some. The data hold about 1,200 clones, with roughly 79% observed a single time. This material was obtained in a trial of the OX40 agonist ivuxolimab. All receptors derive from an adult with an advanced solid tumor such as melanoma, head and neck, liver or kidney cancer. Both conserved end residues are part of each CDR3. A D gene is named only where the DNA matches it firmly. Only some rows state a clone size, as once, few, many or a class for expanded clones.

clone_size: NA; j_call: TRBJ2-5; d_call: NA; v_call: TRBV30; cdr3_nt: TGTGCCTGGAGTGTTTTGAGAATCCAAGAGACCCAGTACTTC; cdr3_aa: CAWSVLRIQETQYF
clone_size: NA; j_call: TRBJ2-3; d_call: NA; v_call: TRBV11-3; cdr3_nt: TGTGCCAGCAGCTTAGGTGGACGGAGTAGCACAGATACGCAGTATTTT; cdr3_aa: CASSLGGRSSTDTQYF
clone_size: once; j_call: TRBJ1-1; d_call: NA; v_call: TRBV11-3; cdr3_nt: TGTGCCAGCAGCTTAGGGGGGATTTGGGACACTGAAGCTTTCTTT; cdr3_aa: CASSLGGIWDTEAFF
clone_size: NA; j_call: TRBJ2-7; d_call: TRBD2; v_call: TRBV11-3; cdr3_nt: TGTGCCAGCAGCTTGGATCCGGGGGGGCTTTTAGACGAGCAGTACTTC; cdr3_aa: CASSLDPGGLLDEQYF
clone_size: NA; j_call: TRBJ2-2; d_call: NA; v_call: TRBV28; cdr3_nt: TGTGCCAGCACTCAAGGGGGGCTAGATGCCGGGGAGCTGTTTTTT; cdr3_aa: CASTQGGLDAGELFF
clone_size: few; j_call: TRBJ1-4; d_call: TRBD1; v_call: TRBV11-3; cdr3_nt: TGTGCCAGCAGCTTATTGACAGGGGAAGGGAATGAAAAACTGTTTTTT; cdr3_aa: CASSLLTGEGNEKLFF
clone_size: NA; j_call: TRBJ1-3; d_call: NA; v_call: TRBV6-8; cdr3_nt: TGTGCCAGCAGTTTATCCATTGGAAACACCATATATTTT; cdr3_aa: CASSLSIGNTIYF
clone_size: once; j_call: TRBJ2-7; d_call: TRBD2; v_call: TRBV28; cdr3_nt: TGTGCCAGCAGTCCGCTACTAGCGGGAGTTCCCTACGAGCAGTACTTC; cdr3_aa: CASSPLLAGVPYEQYF
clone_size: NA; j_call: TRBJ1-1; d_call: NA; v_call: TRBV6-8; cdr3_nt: TGTGCCAGCAATAAGCAGGGGAGCACTGAAGCTTTCTTT; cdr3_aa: CASNKQGSTEAFF
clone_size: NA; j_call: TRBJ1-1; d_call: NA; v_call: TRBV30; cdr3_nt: TGTGCCTGGTTAGACAGGTGGAACACTGAAGCTTTCTTT; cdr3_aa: CAWLDRWNTEAFF
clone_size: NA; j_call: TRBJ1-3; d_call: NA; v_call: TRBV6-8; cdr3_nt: TGTGCCATGACCGACAGGCAGAGCTCTGGAAACACCATATATTTT; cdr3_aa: CAMTDRQSSGNTIYF
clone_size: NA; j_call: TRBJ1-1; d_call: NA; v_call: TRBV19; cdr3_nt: TGTGCCAGTAGTCCCCCCCCGGCCGGCACTGAAGCTTTCTTT; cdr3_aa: CASSPPPAGTEAFF
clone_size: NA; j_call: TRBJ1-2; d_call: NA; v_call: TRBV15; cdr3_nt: TGTGCCACCAGCACTCAAGTAGACAGCCTTAACTATGGCTACACCTTC; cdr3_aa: CATSTQVDSLNYGYTF
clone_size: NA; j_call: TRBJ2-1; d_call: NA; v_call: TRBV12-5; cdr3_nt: TGTGCTAGTGCAGAAGTGACCAATGAGCAGTTCTTC; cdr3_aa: CASAEVTNEQFF
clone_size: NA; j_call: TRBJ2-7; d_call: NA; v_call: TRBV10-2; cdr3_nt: TGCGCCAGCAGTGTATCGCACTCCTACGAGCAGTACTTC; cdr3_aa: CASSVSHSYEQYF
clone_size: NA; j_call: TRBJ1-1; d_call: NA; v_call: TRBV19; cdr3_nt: TGTGCCAGTAGCCTTAAAGGCTACACTGAAGCTTTCTTT; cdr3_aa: CASSLKGYTEAFF
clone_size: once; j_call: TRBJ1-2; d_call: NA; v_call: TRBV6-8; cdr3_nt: TGTGCCAGCAGTGACAGGATTAACTATGGCTACACCTTC; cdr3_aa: CASSDRINYGYTF
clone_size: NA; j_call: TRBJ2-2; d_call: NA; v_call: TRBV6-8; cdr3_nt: TGTGCCAGCACCGAGGGAGTGGTACAAAACACCGGGGAGCTGTTTTTT; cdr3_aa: CASTEGVVQNTGELFF
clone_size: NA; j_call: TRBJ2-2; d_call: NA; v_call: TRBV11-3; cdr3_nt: TGTGCCAGCAGCTTGCTCTCCGCGAACACCGGGGAGCTGTTTTTT; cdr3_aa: CASSLLSANTGELFF
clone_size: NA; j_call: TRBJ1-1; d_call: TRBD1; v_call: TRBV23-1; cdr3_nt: TGCGCCAGCAGCCCGGGACAGGGGGCCGCAGCTTTCTTT; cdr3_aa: CASSPGQGAAAFF
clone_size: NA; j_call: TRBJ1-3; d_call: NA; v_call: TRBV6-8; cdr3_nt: TGTGCCAGCAGTGAGGGACCGCGCTCTGGAAACACCATATATTTT; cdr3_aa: CASSEGPRSGNTIYF
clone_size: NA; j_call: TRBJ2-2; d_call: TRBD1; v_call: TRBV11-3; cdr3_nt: TGTGCCAGCAGCTTTTTCCTATCCGGGACAGGGTCCGGGGAGCTGTTTTTT; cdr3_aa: CASSFFLSGTGSGELFF
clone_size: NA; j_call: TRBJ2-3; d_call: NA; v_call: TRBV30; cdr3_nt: TGTGCCTGGACTACTGAGGGGGGTACGCAGTATTTT; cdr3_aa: CAWTTEGGTQYF
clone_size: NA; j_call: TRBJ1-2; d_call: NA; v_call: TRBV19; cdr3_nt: TGTGCCAGTAGTATAAACCCCCGGGGCGCGGGAGTTGTTGGCTACACCTTC; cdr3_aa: CASSINPRGAGVVGYTF
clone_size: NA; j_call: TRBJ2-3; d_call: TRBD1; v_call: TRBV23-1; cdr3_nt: TGCGCCAGCAGCTCCGGGACAGGGGGGACAGATACGCAGTATTTT; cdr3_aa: CASSSGTGGTDTQYF
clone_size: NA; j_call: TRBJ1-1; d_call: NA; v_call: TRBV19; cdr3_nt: TGTGCCAGTAGTATAGGCTCGAACACTGAAGCTTTCTTT; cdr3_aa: CASSIGSNTEAFF
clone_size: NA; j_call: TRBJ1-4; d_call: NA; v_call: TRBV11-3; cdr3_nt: TGTGCCAGCAGCCCCGGAGAGTCTAAGGAAAAACTGTTTTTT; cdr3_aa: CASSPGESKEKLFF
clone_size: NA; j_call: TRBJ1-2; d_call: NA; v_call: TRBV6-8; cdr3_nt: TGTGCCAGCAGTTACGCGCTAGATGGGAGCTACACCTTC; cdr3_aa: CASSYALDGSYTF
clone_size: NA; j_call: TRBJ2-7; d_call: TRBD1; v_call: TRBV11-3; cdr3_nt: TGTGCCAGCAGCTTGCCGGGACAGCTGAAGGTCCACGAGCAGTACTTC; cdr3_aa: CASSLPGQLKVHEQYF
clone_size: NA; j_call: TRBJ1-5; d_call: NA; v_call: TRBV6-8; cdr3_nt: TGTGCCAGCAGTATACAGGAGGGAGGCAATCAGCCCCAGCATTTT; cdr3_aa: CASSIQEGGNQPQHF
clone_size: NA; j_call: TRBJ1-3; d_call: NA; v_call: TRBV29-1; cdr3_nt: TGCAGCGTGGTAGAGACCCGTGGAAACACCATATATTTT; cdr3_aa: CSVVETRGNTIYF
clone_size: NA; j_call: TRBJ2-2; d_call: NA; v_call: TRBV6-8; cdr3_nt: TGTGCCAGCAGTTATGGGGGAACGAACACCGGGGAGCTGTTTTTT; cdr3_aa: CASSYGGTNTGELFF
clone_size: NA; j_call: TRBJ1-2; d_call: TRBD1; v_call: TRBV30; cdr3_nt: TGTGCCTGGAGTGCAACAGGGGTATATGGCTACACCTTC; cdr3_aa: CAWSATGVYGYTF
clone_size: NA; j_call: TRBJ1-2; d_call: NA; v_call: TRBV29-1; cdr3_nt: TGCAGCGTTCCCCCGCGGGGGGGAACTAACTATGGCTACACCTTC; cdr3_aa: CSVPPRGGTNYGYTF
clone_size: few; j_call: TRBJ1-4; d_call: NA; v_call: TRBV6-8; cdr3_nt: TGTGCCAGCAGTACTCGAGGGTCCACTAATGAAAAACTGTTTTTT; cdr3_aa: CASSTRGSTNEKLFF
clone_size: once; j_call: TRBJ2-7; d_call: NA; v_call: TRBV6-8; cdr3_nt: TGTGCCAGCAGTTCCCCCCCCGGGGGCTCGCAGGAGTACTTC; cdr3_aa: CASSSPPGGSQEYF
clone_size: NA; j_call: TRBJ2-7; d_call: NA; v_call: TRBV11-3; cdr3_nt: TGTGCCAGCAGCTTGGGCGGGCAAATATACGAGCAGTACTTC; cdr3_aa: CASSLGGQIYEQYF
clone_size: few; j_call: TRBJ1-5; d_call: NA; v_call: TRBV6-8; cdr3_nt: TGTGCCAGCAGTTACTCGAGGGATCAGCCCCAGCATTTT; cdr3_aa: CASSYSRDQPQHF
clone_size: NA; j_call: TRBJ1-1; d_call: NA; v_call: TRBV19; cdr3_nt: TGTGCCAGCCAGACGACTTTTACAGATGCCACCCTGAACACTGAAGCTTTCTTT; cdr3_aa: CASQTTFTDATLNTEAFF
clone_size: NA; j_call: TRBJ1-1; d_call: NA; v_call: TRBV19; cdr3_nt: TGTGCCAGTAGTATAACGGCTCCGGAGGGCACTGAAGCTTTCTTT; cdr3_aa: CASSITAPEGTEAFF
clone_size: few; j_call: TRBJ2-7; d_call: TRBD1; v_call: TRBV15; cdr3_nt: TGTGCCACCAGCAGAGATTTTGGTCTTGGGACAGGGTTCTCCTACGAGCAGTACTTC; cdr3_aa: CATSRDFGLGTGFSYEQYF
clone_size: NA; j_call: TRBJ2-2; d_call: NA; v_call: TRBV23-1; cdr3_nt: TGCGCCAGCAGCCAAGTTGAGTGGGCCGGGGAGCTGTTTTTT; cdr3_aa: CASSQVEWAGELFF
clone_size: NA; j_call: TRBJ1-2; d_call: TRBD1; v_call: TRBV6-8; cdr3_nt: TGTGCCAGCAGCGCGACAGGGGGCGATGGCTACACCTTC; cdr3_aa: CASSATGGDGYTF
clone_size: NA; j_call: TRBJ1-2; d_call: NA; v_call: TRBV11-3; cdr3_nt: TGTGCCAGCAGCGTCTTTAATAGGATGATAGAAGGCTACACCTTC; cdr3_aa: CASSVFNRMIEGYTF
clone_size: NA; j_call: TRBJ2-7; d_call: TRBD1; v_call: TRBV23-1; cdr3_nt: TGCGCCAGCAGCTTGACAGGGGCCTACGAGCAGTACTTC; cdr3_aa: CASSLTGAYEQYF
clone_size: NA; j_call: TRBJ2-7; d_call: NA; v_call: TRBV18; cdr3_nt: TGTGCCAGCTCACCAGGGACATCCTACGAGCAGTACTTC; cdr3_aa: CASSPGTSYEQYF
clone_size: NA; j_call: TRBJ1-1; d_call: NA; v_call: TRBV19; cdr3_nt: TGTGCCAGTAGCGCAGGACTTTTGAACACTGAAGCTTTCTTT; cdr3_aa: CASSAGLLNTEAFF